A selection of T cell receptor beta chains follows, all from one sample in a study of blood T cell repertoires in COVID-19. Clones were sequenced by immunoSEQ multiplex PCR, and TCRdb holds only the in-frame ones, with some missing. There are about 330,000 clones in the sample; approximately 85% occur only once, and around 1.5% lies in the top ten. Sequenced: peripheral blood. The receptors originated from a woman aged 45-65 years with acute or convalescent COVID-19. CDR3s include the opening cysteine and the closing phenylalanine or tryptophan. Fields, in order: J gene, V gene, D gene, clone size, CDR3 protein, CDR3 DNA. The D gene is left open where the match is weak. Rows give clone size only sometimes, using once, few, many, or a class for an expanded clone.

J gene: TRBJ2-3; V gene: TRBV7-2; D gene: NA; clone size: NA; CDR3 protein: CASSLGDRRGDTQYF; CDR3 DNA: TGTGCCAGCAGCTTGGGAGACAGGCGGGGGGATACGCAGTATTTT
J gene: TRBJ2-7; V gene: TRBV28; D gene: NA; clone size: NA; CDR3 protein: CASRQQASYEQYF; CDR3 DNA: TGTGCCAGCAGACAACAGGCCTCCTACGAGCAGTACTTC
J gene: TRBJ1-4; V gene: TRBV11-2; D gene: TRBD1; clone size: NA; CDR3 protein: CASSADRVGEKLFF; CDR3 DNA: TGTGCCAGCAGCGCCGACAGGGTTGGGGAAAAACTGTTTTTT
J gene: TRBJ1-5; V gene: TRBV15; D gene: NA; clone size: few; CDR3 protein: CATSRGRAYSNQPQHF; CDR3 DNA: TGTGCCACCAGCAGGGGCAGGGCCTATAGCAATCAGCCCCAGCATTTT
J gene: TRBJ2-1; V gene: TRBV5-1; D gene: NA; clone size: NA; CDR3 protein: CASSPTVKEQFF; CDR3 DNA: TGCGCCAGCAGTCCTACCGTCAAGGAGCAGTTCTTC
J gene: TRBJ1-1; V gene: TRBV27; D gene: NA; clone size: few; CDR3 protein: CASSTIDRINTEAFF; CDR3 DNA: TGTGCCAGCAGTACGATCGACAGAATCAACACTGAAGCTTTCTTT
J gene: TRBJ2-7; V gene: TRBV28; D gene: NA; clone size: NA; CDR3 protein: CASSLLERVSGYEQYF; CDR3 DNA: TGTGCCAGCAGTTTATTGGAGCGGGTATCGGGCTACGAGCAGTACTTC
J gene: TRBJ1-4; V gene: TRBV19; D gene: NA; clone size: NA; CDR3 protein: CASSIVLTDPNEKLFF; CDR3 DNA: TGTGCCAGTAGTATAGTTTTAACAGACCCTAATGAAAAACTGTTTTTT
J gene: TRBJ2-5; V gene: TRBV24-1; D gene: TRBD2; clone size: NA; CDR3 protein: CATSRAGAETQYF; CDR3 DNA: TGTGCCACGAGTAGGGCGGGAGCAGAGACCCAGTACTTC
J gene: TRBJ1-1; V gene: TRBV6-5; D gene: NA; clone size: once; CDR3 protein: CASSLEGFSDTEAFF; CDR3 DNA: TGTGCCAGCAGTTTGGAGGGTTTCTCGGACACTGAAGCTTTCTTT
J gene: TRBJ1-4; V gene: TRBV4-1; D gene: NA; clone size: NA; CDR3 protein: CASSQDHGENEKLFF; CDR3 DNA: TGCGCCAGCAGCCAAGATCACGGGGAGAATGAAAAACTGTTTTTT
J gene: TRBJ1-4; V gene: TRBV12-3/TRBV12-4; D gene: NA; clone size: NA; CDR3 protein: CASSLFGREKLFF; CDR3 DNA: TGTGCCAGCAGTTTATTTGGGAGGGAAAAACTGTTTTTT
J gene: TRBJ2-7; V gene: TRBV10-3; D gene: TRBD2; clone size: NA; CDR3 protein: CAISESGRKLRASGKWGRSYEQYF; CDR3 DNA: TGTGCCATCAGTGAGTCGGGTAGGAAACTTAGGGCTAGCGGGAAGTGGGGTCGGTCCTACGAGCAGTACTTC
J gene: TRBJ1-2; V gene: TRBV5-4; D gene: NA; clone size: NA; CDR3 protein: CASSLGLQGNYGYTF; CDR3 DNA: TGTGCCAGCAGCCTCGGACTCCAGGGGAACTATGGCTACACCTTC
J gene: TRBJ2-3; V gene: TRBV7-9; D gene: TRBD1; clone size: NA; CDR3 protein: CASSHGQGANTDTQYF; CDR3 DNA: TGTGCCAGCAGCCACGGCCAGGGGGCCAACACAGATACGCAGTATTTT
J gene: TRBJ2-2; V gene: TRBV7-2; D gene: NA; clone size: NA; CDR3 protein: CASSLGRVSTGELFF; CDR3 DNA: TGTGCCAGCAGCTTAGGCAGGGTTTCCACCGGGGAGCTGTTTTTT
J gene: TRBJ2-5; V gene: TRBV28; D gene: TRBD2; clone size: NA; CDR3 protein: CASLGASGRGTSETQYF; CDR3 DNA: TGTGCCAGCCTCGGGGCTAGCGGGAGGGGAACCTCAGAGACCCAGTACTTC
J gene: TRBJ2-7; V gene: TRBV7-3; D gene: TRBD1; clone size: NA; CDR3 protein: CASSVNGGTVPYEQYF; CDR3 DNA: TGTGCCAGCAGCGTGAATGGTGGGACAGTACCCTACGAGCAGTACTTC
J gene: TRBJ1-1; V gene: TRBV10-3; D gene: NA; clone size: NA; CDR3 protein: CAIQAGNTEAFF; CDR3 DNA: TGTGCCATCCAAGCTGGGAACACTGAAGCTTTCTTT
J gene: TRBJ2-7; V gene: TRBV18; D gene: NA; clone size: NA; CDR3 protein: CASSPPGHRGYEQYF; CDR3 DNA: TGTGCCAGCTCACCGCCGGGACATCGGGGCTACGAGCAGTACTTC
J gene: TRBJ2-1; V gene: TRBV5-1; D gene: NA; clone size: NA; CDR3 protein: CASSPTSGGLIYNEQFF; CDR3 DNA: TGCGCCAGCAGTCCCACCTCCGGAGGACTAATATACAATGAGCAGTTCTTC
J gene: TRBJ2-7; V gene: TRBV3-1/TRBV3-2; D gene: NA; clone size: NA; CDR3 protein: CASSQDRGHREQYF; CDR3 DNA: TGTGCCAGCAGCCAAGACAGGGGCCATCGCGAGCAGTACTTC
J gene: TRBJ1-4; V gene: TRBV28; D gene: NA; clone size: few; CDR3 protein: CAAGRGTNEKLFF; CDR3 DNA: TGTGCCGCGGGGAGGGGAACTAATGAAAAACTGTTTTTT
J gene: TRBJ1-2; V gene: TRBV28; D gene: NA; clone size: NA; CDR3 protein: CASRRPTGGYTF; CDR3 DNA: TGTGCCAGCAGACGCCCGACTGGGGGCTACACCTTC
J gene: TRBJ2-7; V gene: TRBV28; D gene: TRBD1; clone size: NA; CDR3 protein: CATGQAYEQYF; CDR3 DNA: TGTGCCACCGGACAGGCCTACGAGCAGTACTTC
J gene: TRBJ1-2; V gene: TRBV20-1; D gene: TRBD1; clone size: NA; CDR3 protein: CSASHPGTGGWTNYGYTF; CDR3 DNA: TGCAGTGCTAGTCATCCCGGGACAGGGGGCTGGACAAACTATGGCTACACCTTC
J gene: TRBJ1-2; V gene: TRBV18; D gene: TRBD1; clone size: NA; CDR3 protein: CASSPGTGDYGYTF; CDR3 DNA: TGTGCCAGCTCACCGGGGACAGGGGACTATGGCTACACCTTC
J gene: TRBJ2-3; V gene: TRBV5-5; D gene: TRBD2; clone size: few; CDR3 protein: CASSLLAGVGAVDTQYF; CDR3 DNA: TGTGCCAGCAGTCTTCTAGCGGGAGTAGGGGCCGTAGATACGCAGTATTTT
J gene: TRBJ2-1; V gene: TRBV2; D gene: TRBD2; clone size: NA; CDR3 protein: CAAGDGNEQFF; CDR3 DNA: TGTGCCGCGGGGGACGGAAATGAGCAGTTCTTC
J gene: TRBJ2-1; V gene: TRBV7-2; D gene: TRBD2; clone size: once; CDR3 protein: CASSLSSGRVNEQFF; CDR3 DNA: TGTGCCAGCAGCTTATCTAGCGGGAGGGTCAATGAGCAGTTCTTC
J gene: TRBJ1-2; V gene: TRBV7-3; D gene: NA; clone size: few; CDR3 protein: CASSLTGTEYGYTF; CDR3 DNA: TGTGCCAGCAGCTTAACTGGGACTGAGTATGGCTACACCTTC
J gene: TRBJ2-1; V gene: TRBV5-3; D gene: NA; clone size: NA; CDR3 protein: CARSCSGTHLNEQFF; CDR3 DNA: TGTGCCAGAAGCTGCTCCGGGACTCACCTTAATGAGCAGTTCTTC
J gene: TRBJ1-2; V gene: TRBV6-2/TRBV6-3; D gene: NA; clone size: NA; CDR3 protein: CASSFMGRGGYTF; CDR3 DNA: TGTGCCAGCAGTTTCATGGGGCGAGGTGGCTACACCTTC
J gene: TRBJ1-3; V gene: TRBV9; D gene: NA; clone size: many; CDR3 protein: CASSLQEGSGNTIYF; CDR3 DNA: TGTGCCAGCAGCTTACAGGAAGGGTCTGGAAACACCATATATTTT
J gene: TRBJ2-1; V gene: TRBV27; D gene: NA; clone size: NA; CDR3 protein: CASSFEGEPYNEQFF; CDR3 DNA: TGTGCCAGCAGTTTTGAGGGTGAACCCTACAATGAGCAGTTCTTC
J gene: TRBJ2-1; V gene: TRBV7-3; D gene: TRBD2; clone size: NA; CDR3 protein: CASSSSEGLVQHNEQFF; CDR3 DNA: TGTGCCAGCAGCTCCTCCGAGGGACTAGTCCAACACAATGAGCAGTTCTTC
J gene: TRBJ2-7; V gene: TRBV18; D gene: NA; clone size: once; CDR3 protein: CASSQLNYEQYF; CDR3 DNA: TGTGCCAGCTCCCAACTTAATTACGAGCAGTACTTC
J gene: TRBJ2-1; V gene: TRBV28; D gene: TRBD1; clone size: NA; CDR3 protein: CASRPQGANFYNEQFF; CDR3 DNA: TGTGCCAGCAGACCCCAGGGGGCAAACTTCTACAATGAGCAGTTCTTC
J gene: TRBJ2-1; V gene: TRBV18; D gene: NA; clone size: NA; CDR3 protein: CASSSPGTRDYNEQFF; CDR3 DNA: TGTGCCAGCTCATCCCCCGGGACACGAGATTACAATGAGCAGTTCTTC
J gene: TRBJ1-4; V gene: TRBV2; D gene: NA; clone size: NA; CDR3 protein: CASSEGEEKLFF; CDR3 DNA: TGTGCCAGCAGTGAAGGAGAGGAAAAACTGTTTTTT
J gene: TRBJ2-7; V gene: TRBV9; D gene: NA; clone size: few; CDR3 protein: CASSVADIPYEQYF; CDR3 DNA: TGTGCCAGCAGCGTAGCCGACATTCCCTACGAGCAGTACTTC